The 21 T cell receptor beta chains below come from one sample, sequenced in a study of early T cells in non-severe SARS-CoV-2 infection. TCRdb itself ran the 5' RACE reads through MiXCR, one entry per CDR3 protein. The table shows about 41,000 distinct CDR3 sequences, with around 9.9% occurring only once. The sequencing input was whole blood. These receptors were collected from an adult who was a healthcare worker with PCR-confirmed SARS-CoV-2 infection or an uninfected control (not recorded which).

The CDR3 protein is CASSWDSYGYTF. DNA of the CDR3: TGTGCCAGCAGCTGGGACAGCTATGGCTACACCTTC. V gene TRBV7-8 combines with J gene TRBJ1-2; the match to TRBD1 covers 7 bases. The J segment lost 4 bases and the V segment lost 4 bases, leaving 0 bases of the junction unmatched. Germline loops: CDR1 SGHVS, CDR2 FQNEAQ. The CDR3 loop spans 12 amino acids.

The chain joins TRBV6-5 to TRBJ1-2; perhaps TRBD1 as D (6 bases). Deletions cut 2 bases from V and 4 bases from J, with 14 bases between. Germline V gene data show CDR1 as MNHEY and CDR2 as SVGAGI. The CDR3 runs 15 residues. CDR3 sequence (DNA): TGTGCCAGCAGTTACGCTCCAACGGACAGCTATGGCTACACCTTC. Translation: CASSYAPTDSYGYTF.

On this clonotype: This likely comes from a read error, as the CDR3 has no conserved phenylalanine or tryptophan at its end. V and J are TRBV2 and TRBJ2-7; D gene ambiguous. Germline V gives CDR1 SNHLY, CDR2 FYNNEI. The CDR3 totals 14 residues. The V and J ends lost 4 bases and 2 bases respectively, with 12 bases between them. The DNA for the CDR3 is TGTGCCAGCAGTGCCGGGTCTCTGGCCTACGAGCAGTACCTC. The encoded protein is CASSAGSLAYEQYL.

The rearrangement links TRBV27 to TRBJ2-5; D gene ambiguous. The length of the CDR3 is 13 residues. The V and J ends lost 0 bases and 5 bases respectively, with 7 bases between them. Germline V gives CDR1 MNHEY, CDR2 SMNVEV (reference sequence). The CDR3 spells CASSLSLHETQYF. Here the CDR3 DNA reads TGTGCCAGCAGTTTATCCCTCCACGAGACCCAGTACTTC.

This clonotype appeared a few times. The J gene is TRBJ1-1, the V gene TRBV10-3; TRBD1 might be the D (5 bases). The V gene's germline CDR1 is ENHRY and CDR2 SYGVKD. The germline V and J ends were trimmed by 7 bases and 3 bases, with 12 bases remaining between them. The CDR3 runs 13 residues. The CDR3 coding sequence is TGTGCCATCAAGTCTCAGGGTTACACTGAAGCTTTCTTT. It translates to CAIKSQGYTEAFF.

This chain uses TRBV4-3 with TRBJ2-2, with 8 bases matching TRBD2. Germline V gives CDR1 LGHNA, CDR2 YSLEER. With V trimmed by 0 bases and J by 3 bases, 6 bases remained unmatched. The CDR3 has 17 amino acids. CDR3 sequence reads: CASSQDPASGHTGELFF. The CDR3 nucleotides read TGCGCCAGCAGCCAAGATCCCGCTAGCGGGCACACCGGGGAGCTGTTTTTT.

In this sample, this clonotype turned up many times. CDR3: CASSLVLAGGGIQYF. DNA of the CDR3: TGTGCCAGCAGCTTAGTTTTAGCGGGGGGTGGCATTCAGTACTTC. V is TRBV7-2 and J is TRBJ2-4, with 10 bases that match TRBD2. This CDR3 spans 15 amino acids. Germline V lookup: CDR1 SGHTA, CDR2 FQGNSA. V was pared by 1 base and J by 9 bases, with 6 bases of the junction left unmatched. Based on the CDR3 plus reference TRBV7-2 and TRBJ2-4, the full variable domain is GAGVSQSPSNKVTEKGKDVELRCDPISGHTALYWYRQSLGQGLEFLIYFQGNSAPDKSGLPSDRFSAERTGGSVSTLTIQRTQQEDSAVYLCASSLVLAGGGIQYFGAGTRLSVL.

In this sample, this clonotype turned up many times. V usage is TRBV15 and J usage is TRBJ2-3, with D possibly being TRBD1 (6 bases). Germline-derived CDR1 and CDR2 are LNHNV and YYDKDF (reference sequence). The length of the CDR3 is 16 residues. V shed 8 bases and J shed 4 bases, with 22 bases lying between them. CDR3 coding DNA: TGTGCCACCGAACTCCCGGGACATGGGTTTCCAGATACGCAGTATTTT. It translates to CATELPGHGFPDTQYF.

Ten or more counts support this clonotype. The J gene is TRBJ2-7, the V gene TRBV3-1; D ambiguous. The germline CDR1 and CDR2 sequences are LGHDT and YNNKEL (reference sequence). The CDR3 contains 17 residues. V was trimmed by 0 bases and J by 0 bases, leaving 15 bases between them. The CDR3 sequence: CASSQDLPGPSSYEQYF. CDR3 DNA sequence: TGTGCCAGCAGCCAAGATCTTCCGGGCCCAAGCTCCTACGAGCAGTACTTC.

This clonotype was picked up many times. The chain recombines TRBV7-9 with TRBJ2-3; 7 positions agree with TRBD1. This CDR3 spans 16 amino acids. Trimming at V came to 0 bases and at J to 9 bases, leaving 12 bases not matched to a gene. The germline gives CDR1 SEHNR, CDR2 FQNEAQ (reference sequence). CDR3 sequence (DNA): TGTGCCAGCAGCTTAGCGAGGCCAGGGGGACATAGGACGCAGTATTTT. Its protein product is CASSLARPGGHRTQYF.

This clonotype occurred many times. The chain recombines TRBV5-1 with TRBJ2-7, with 8 bases fitting TRBD1. CDR3 length: 14 amino acids. Germline V gives CDR1 SGHRS, CDR2 YFSETQ. The V and J ends lost 2 bases and 3 bases, in that order; junction bases with no gene match: 4. For the CDR3, the DNA is TGCGCCAGCAGCTTCACCGGGACAGGCTACGAGCAGTACTTC. Protein product: CASSFTGTGYEQYF. The full variable domain, in which reference TRBV5-1 and TRBJ2-7 provide the parts outside the CDR3, is KAGVTQTPRYLIKTRGQQVTLSCSPISGHRSVSWYQQTPGQGLQFLFEYFSETQRNKGNFPGRFSGRQFSNSRSEMNVSTLELGDSALYLCASSFTGTGYEQYFGPGTRLTVT.

J is TRBJ1-2 and V is TRBV19; D unresolved. Germline CDR1 is LNHDA and CDR2 is SQIVND (reference sequence). The CDR3 is 15 residues long. With 6 bases removed from V and 4 bases from J, the gap between germline ends came to 18 bases. CDR3 sequence: CASSPHLDLTYGYTF. Written as DNA, the CDR3 is TGTGCCAGTAGCCCTCACTTGGATTTAACCTATGGCTACACCTTC. Based on the CDR3 plus reference TRBV19 and TRBJ1-2, the full variable domain is DGGITQSPKYLFRKEGQNVTLSCEQNLNHDAMYWYRQDPGQGLRLIYYSQIVNDFQKGDIAEGYSVSREKKESFPLTVTSAQKNPTAFYLCASSPHLDLTYGYTFGSGTRLTVV.

This clonotype rates as medium-sized. The V call is TRBV20-1, the J call TRBJ2-7, with D uncertain. CDR1 is DFQATT and CDR2 is SNEGSKA in the germline V gene (reference sequence). This CDR3 is built from 11 residues. Trimming took 6 bases from V and 4 from J, leaving 10 bases between them. The CDR3 sequence is CSAPVGYEQYF. The CDR3 nucleotides read TGCAGTGCCCCCGTGGGATACGAGCAGTACTTC.

The V and J genes are TRBV20-1 and TRBJ2-7, with 10 bases that match TRBD1. Looked up from germline, CDR1 is DFQATT and CDR2 is SNEGSKA (reference sequence). V was clipped by 3 bases and J by 4 bases; unmatched bases: 3. The CDR3 length is 13 residues. The CDR3 here is CSASRDRGYEQYF. CDR3 coding DNA: TGCAGTGCTAGCCGGGACAGGGGATACGAGCAGTACTTC.

The J gene is TRBJ2-1, the V gene TRBV4-3; 10 nucleotides align to TRBD1. This CDR3 is built from 14 residues. Germline values: CDR1 LGHNA, CDR2 YSLEER. The ends lost 7 bases at V and 9 bases at J; junction bases unmatched: 9. In DNA form, the CDR3 reads TGCGCCAGCAAGTGGGACAGGGGATTTGGTGAGCAGTTCTTC. It translates to CASKWDRGFGEQFF.

This clonotype was counted many times. This chain joins TRBV19 and TRBJ1-5; TRBD1 might be the D (5 bases). With 7 bases removed from V and 3 bases from J, the gap between germline ends came to 16 bases. The V gene's germline CDR1 is LNHDA and CDR2 SQIVND (reference sequence). This CDR3 comprises 15 residues. CDR3 region: CASKQDGFSNQPQHF. CDR3 sequence (DNA): TGTGCCAGTAAACAGGACGGGTTCTCCAATCAGCCCCAGCATTTT.

This clonotype occurred many times. CDR3 loop: CASSSEAGFGNQPQHF. The CDR3 coding sequence is TGTGCCAGCAGCTCCGAGGCAGGGTTTGGCAATCAGCCCCAGCATTTT. This chain links TRBV9 with TRBJ1-5, with D perhaps matching TRBD1 (5 bases). V dropped 4 bases and J dropped 2 bases, with 16 bases sitting between them. The CDR3 sequence is 16 residues long. Germline V lookup: CDR1 SGDLS, CDR2 YYNGEE.

This clonotype was found many times. CDR3 amino acids: CASSFLGQVNTGELFF. The CDR3 DNA follows: TGTGCCAGCAGCTTCTTAGGACAGGTTAACACCGGGGAGCTGTTTTTT. This chain connects TRBV7-3 to TRBJ2-2; 7 nucleotides align to TRBD1. The trim removed 3 bases at V and 2 bases at J, leaving 6 bases unmatched. The CDR3 runs to 16 residues. CDR1 is SGHTA and CDR2 is FQGTGA in the germline V gene.

This clonotype was found many times. The V and J genes are TRBV10-1 and TRBJ2-7; TRBD1 agrees at 8 bases. Germline V CDR1 and CDR2: WNHNN, SYGVQD (reference sequence). Trimming removed 2 bases from V and 3 bases from J; junction bases left unmatched: 6. This CDR3 comprises 15 residues. DNA for the CDR3: TGCGCCAGCAGTGAGCGTCCAGGGGGCATCTACGAGCAGTACTTC. It translates to CASSERPGGIYEQYF.

The gene calls are TRBV24-1 and TRBJ2-1; no definite D call. Trimming left V 4 bases short and J 0 bases short, with 6 bases between. This CDR3 has 14 amino acids. From germline, CDR1 is KGHDR and CDR2 SFDVKD. The CDR3 spells CATSETSSYNEQFF. The CDR3 DNA sequence: TGTGCCACCAGTGAAACGAGCTCCTACAATGAGCAGTTCTTC.

This clonotype was counted only a few times. For the CDR3, the DNA is TGTGCCATCGGAGACTCGGTCTACGAGCAGTACTTC. Translating it yields CAIGDSVYEQYF. The chain combines TRBV10-3 with TRBJ2-7; D is unclear. With 8 bases removed from V and 3 bases from J, the gap between germline ends came to 11 bases. Germline-derived CDR1 and CDR2 are ENHRY and SYGVKD. This CDR3 is 12 amino acids long.